A single sample is the source of the 14 T cell receptor beta chains below, sequenced in a study of T-cell reconstitution after alpha-beta-depleted transplantation in children. TCRbeta library construction was performed incorporating unique molecular identifiers. TCRdb used MiXCR to reprocess the PCR reads, holding one entry per CDR3 protein. The sample records 150,000 to 200,000 distinct CDR3 sequences, roughly 15% being singletons. Material: PBMCs from the stem cell graft donor, obtained from the stem cell graft. Every receptor here comes from a human donor who donated a stem cell graft to a child with acute lymphoblastic leukemia.

This clonotype appeared many times. The chain joins TRBV25-1 to TRBJ2-2; perhaps D is TRBD1 or TRBD2 (5 bases each). The CDR3 is 14 residues long. Per the germline V gene, CDR1 is MGHDK and CDR2 is SYGVNS. The germline V and J ends were trimmed by 7 bases and 7 bases, with 16 bases remaining between them. CDR3 protein: CASKGTPDHGELFF. Written as DNA, the CDR3 is TGTGCCAGCAAAGGGACGCCCGACCACGGGGAGCTGTTTTTT.

The genes are TRBV19 and TRBJ1-5; D is uncertain. In germline, CDR1 is LNHDA, CDR2 SQIVND (reference sequence). V lost 7 bases and J 11 bases, leaving 24 bases between the germline ends. The CDR3 contains 15 residues. The CDR3 protein is CASTVASAATGTQHF. The CDR3 region has the DNA TGTGCCAGTACCGTTGCGAGTGCGGCTACCGGGACCCAGCATTTT. Using reference TRBV19 and TRBJ1-5 for the parts outside the CDR3, the full variable domain is DGGITQSPKYLFRKEGQNVTLSCEQNLNHDAMYWYRQDPGQGLRLIYYSQIVNDFQKGDIAEGYSVSREKKESFPLTVTSAQKNPTAFYLCASTVASAATGTQHFGDGTRLSIL.

The chain is built from TRBV7-8 and TRBJ1-1, with D uncertain. Germline loops: CDR1 SGHVS, CDR2 FQNEAQ. V dropped 5 bases and J dropped 3 bases, with 13 bases sitting between them. CDR3 length: 14 amino acids. The CDR3 DNA reads TGTGCCAGCAGCCCGAGGAGTAGTGACACTGAAGCTTTCTTT. Amino acid sequence: CASSPRSSDTEAFF.

This clonotype was recorded at least ten times. In DNA form, the CDR3 reads TGCGCCAGCAGCTTGGGTCCGGGCGGCGACAATGAGCAGTTCTTC. As protein: CASSLGPGGDNEQFF. The rearrangement uses TRBV5-1 and TRBJ2-1; D is ambiguous. The CDR3 has 15 residues. V lost 0 bases to trimming and J lost 5 bases, with 12 bases between them. The V gene's germline CDR1 is SGHRS and CDR2 YFSETQ.

This clonotype was found a few times. The chain uses TRBV5-1 and TRBJ2-1; 7 nucleotides agree with TRBD2. From germline, CDR1 is SGHRS and CDR2 YFSETQ. Trimming removed 4 bases from V and 12 bases from J; junction bases left unmatched: 16. The CDR3 has 15 residues. The CDR3 spells CASSGAGTTLGGQFF. The CDR3 DNA is TGCGCCAGCAGCGGAGCCGGGACTACGTTGGGCGGGCAGTTCTTC.

This clonotype came up many times. The chain links TRBV20-1 to TRBJ2-3; 10 nucleotides line up with TRBD2. The junction had 10 bases not matched to a gene; V was cut back by 3 bases and J by 7 bases. CDR3 length: 15 amino acids. Germline V gene lookup returns CDR1 DFQATT and CDR2 SNEGSKA (reference sequence). The CDR3 DNA reads TGCAGTGCTAGGTCACTAGCGGGATTTATGAATACGCAGTATTTT. Protein sequence: CSARSLAGFMNTQYF.

This chain links TRBV5-4 with TRBJ2-7, with 7 bases that match TRBD2. CDR3 size: 15 residues. V gave up 4 bases and J gave up 6 bases; unmatched junction bases: 13. Germline CDR1 SGHNT, CDR2 YYREEE (reference sequence). The CDR3 protein is CASSPPRGEGSEQYF. CDR3 nucleotides: TGTGCCAGCAGCCCGCCCAGAGGGGAGGGAAGCGAGCAGTACTTC.

This clonotype was recorded many times. The J gene is TRBJ2-7, the V gene TRBV5-1; no clear D. From germline, CDR1 is SGHRS and CDR2 YFSETQ. This CDR3 contains 13 residues. V lost 0 bases and J 3 bases, leaving 7 bases between the germline ends. The CDR3 reads CASSLGLRYEQYF. For the CDR3, the DNA is TGCGCCAGCAGCTTGGGACTGCGCTACGAGCAGTACTTC.

This clonotype has ten or more counts. The rearrangement links TRBV6-5 to TRBJ2-3; either TRBD1 or TRBD2 may fit D (5 bases each). This CDR3 is built from 16 residues. V lost 4 bases to trimming and J lost 9 bases, with 23 bases between them. Germline V lookup: CDR1 MNHEY, CDR2 SVGAGI. The CDR3 loop reads CASSSQGTSPRWTQYF. Here the CDR3 DNA reads TGTGCCAGCAGTTCCCAGGGCACTAGTCCCAGGTGGACGCAGTATTTT.

The chain joins TRBV6-6 to TRBJ2-5, with TRBD1 identical over 10 bases. Germline V lookup: CDR1 MNHNY, CDR2 SVGAGI (reference sequence). The CDR3 has 13 residues. V lost 5 bases, J lost 9 bases, and 6 bases stayed unmatched. The CDR3, as DNA: TGTGCCAGCAGTCCCGGGACAGGGGATGCCCAGTACTTC. This encodes CASSPGTGDAQYF.

This clonotype has just a few counts. CDR3 loop: CASRLATGRFSGNTIYF. The CDR3 nucleotides are TGTGCCAGCAGACTCGCTACGGGACGATTCTCTGGAAACACCATATATTTT. This chain connects TRBV6-5 to TRBJ1-3, with a possible D match to TRBD1 (5 bases). V was shortened by 6 bases and J by 0 bases, with 18 bases between the two germline ends. This CDR3 region has 17 residues. CDR1 and CDR2 from the germline V gene are MNHEY and SVGAGI.

At least ten counts were recorded for this clonotype. CDR3 sequence (DNA): TGCAGCGGAGGACTAGCGGGAGATAATGAGCAGTTCTTC. Its translation is CSGGLAGDNEQFF. This sequence joins TRBV29-1 and TRBJ2-1, with 13 bases fitting TRBD2. Germline assignment: CDR1 SQVTM and CDR2 ANQGSEA. The CDR3 sequence is 13 residues long. Trimming removed 7 bases from V and 7 bases from J; junction bases left unmatched: 4.

This clonotype was observed a few times. The chain links TRBV7-6 to TRBJ1-4; D gene unclear. The germline CDR1 and CDR2 sequences are SGHVS and FNYEAQ. Trimming left V 4 bases short and J 5 bases short, with 14 bases between. CDR3 length: 15 amino acids. CDR3 in DNA: TGTGCCAGCAGCTCAACTCGGAACTACAATGAAAAACTGTTTTTT. Translation gives CASSSTRNYNEKLFF.

CDR3 loop: CASSSDGESYGYTF. In DNA form, the CDR3 reads TGCGCCAGCAGCTCGGACGGGGAATCCTATGGCTACACCTTC. This chain joins TRBV5-1 and TRBJ1-2; no firm D call. With 3 bases removed from V and 4 bases from J, the gap between germline ends came to 13 bases. This CDR3 spans 14 amino acids. Looked up from germline, CDR1 is SGHRS and CDR2 is YFSETQ.